The source of this TCR beta chain is a study of cytomegalovirus exposure and HLA in healthy donors. Across the whole study: There were 70 million to 95 million unique TCRs (from HLA-typed donors) in an early data release.

This PCR relied on a set of 60 Vbeta primers and 13 Jbeta primers. Profiling relied on immunoSEQ multiplex PCR, and the TCRdb table lists in-frame clones only, not all of them. The sample yields roughly 150,000 clones, about 80% seen once. Germline loops: CDR1 SGHDT, CDR2 YYEEEE. Trimming took 6 bases from V and 2 from J; bases not matched to a gene: 8. This CDR3 comprises 14 residues. Study-wide results and limits: There was a cluster of highly shared sequence variants that was likely a sequencing artifact. TCR beta V segments were, for the most part, productive about 87% or about 30% of the time in an earlier analysis.

Note on this clone: Its antigen is still unknown.

What was sequenced was PBMCs. This TCR was recovered from a woman in her fifties or sixties in good health and CMV-seropositive. The chain joins TRBV5-6 to TRBJ2-7; TRBD2 agrees at 7 bases. CDR3 loop: CASNPGTTPYEQYF. CDR3 bases: TGTGCCAGCAACCCCGGGACTACCCCCTACGAGCAGTACTTC.